The 23 T cell receptor beta chains given below trace back to one sample, sequenced in a study of T cells after yellow fever vaccination. MiXCR, run by TCRdb on the 5' RACE reads, gives a single entry per CDR3 protein. The sample holds about 330,000 distinct CDR3 sequences, roughly 7% seen once. The input for sequencing was PBMCs, taken about 49 days after the first yellow fever vaccination. Receptor source: a young man who received the YFV17D yellow fever vaccine.

This clonotype was observed many times. The CDR3 here is CASSLSGFANTGELFF. CDR3 nucleotides: TGTGCCAGCAGTTTATCGGGGTTCGCGAACACCGGGGAGCTGTTTTTT. The V gene is TRBV12-3 or TRBV12-4, the J gene TRBJ2-2, with D tentatively TRBD2 (5 bases). The CDR3 covers 16 residues. V lost 2 bases, J lost 0 bases, and 10 bases lay in between.

This clonotype has ten or more counts. V and J are TRBV12-3 or TRBV12-4 and TRBJ1-2, with D perhaps TRBD1 (5 bases). V was pared by 7 bases and J by 3 bases, with 12 bases between. The CDR3 has 13 residues. The CDR3, as DNA: TGTGCCAGCACCTGGGGGAATTACTATGGCTACACCTTC. Translated, it gives CASTWGNYYGYTF.

The table lists this clonotype with a few counts. The chain combines TRBV6-1 with TRBJ2-3, with TRBD2 as a possible D gene (7 bases). Per the germline V gene, CDR1 is MNHNS and CDR2 is SASEGT. This CDR3 is built from 14 residues. Trimming pared 6 bases from V and 6 bases from J, leaving 16 bases between. The CDR3 region has the DNA TGTGCCAGCAGCCGCATGGGGGGGCTGGATACGCAGTATTTT. This sequence encodes CASSRMGGLDTQYF.

This chain connects TRBV29-1 to TRBJ1-1; TRBD1 might be the D (5 bases). The CDR3 is 13 amino acids. The V gene's germline CDR1 is SQVTM and CDR2 ANQGSEA. Deletions cut 5 bases from V and 1 base from J, with 11 bases between. CDR3 coding DNA: TGCAGCGTTTTTCAAGGGGCGAACACTGAAGCTTTCTTT. It encodes CSVFQGANTEAFF.

The chain couples TRBV4-3 to TRBJ1-4; D not certain. Trimming removed 5 bases from V and 7 bases from J, with 17 bases in between. Per germline, CDR1 LGHNA and CDR2 YSLEER. CDR3 length: 15 residues. The CDR3 reads CASSEAVVGGEKLFF. The CDR3 DNA reads TGCGCCAGCAGCGAAGCGGTGGTTGGTGGTGAAAAACTGTTTTTT.

This rearrangement joins TRBV6-2 or TRBV6-3 to TRBJ2-3; perhaps TRBD1 as D (6 bases). Trimming stripped 2 bases from V and 3 bases from J, with 18 bases between. This CDR3 contains 17 residues. Germline assignment: CDR1 MNHEY and CDR2 SVGEGT. The CDR3 here is CASSYTLGQIGTDTQYF. The CDR3 region has the DNA TGTGCCAGCAGTTACACCCTAGGACAGATTGGAACAGATACGCAGTATTTT.

This clonotype has at least ten counts. This chain uses TRBV6-1 with TRBJ2-1, with D possibly being TRBD1 (5 bases). Per the germline V gene, CDR1 is MNHNS and CDR2 is SASEGT. The CDR3 spans 18 residues. Trimming left V 3 bases short and J 1 base short, with 19 bases between. CDR3: CASSDHLVRGSSYNEQFF. CDR3 nucleotides: TGTGCCAGCAGTGATCATTTAGTTAGGGGATCTTCCTACAATGAGCAGTTCTTC.

This clonotype was detected a few times. This chain joins TRBV12-3 or TRBV12-4 and TRBJ2-7, with 7 bases aligning to TRBD1. The V segment lost 6 bases and the J segment 6 bases; nucleotides outside the gene matches: 8. CDR3 length equals 13 residues. CDR3: CASSEMTGFEQYV. The CDR3 DNA reads TGTGCCAGCAGCGAAATGACAGGGTTCGAGCAGTACGTC.

This clonotype was seen more than once but under ten times. The chain has TRBV6-1 and TRBJ2-5, with 9 bases lining up with TRBD2. The CDR3 consists of 15 residues. Germline lookup yields CDR1 MNHNS and CDR2 SASEGT. Losses at the gene ends were 6 bases for V and 1 base for J; bases not matched to a gene: 6. The CDR3 DNA follows: TGTGCCAGCAGGCTAGCGGGGAGAACCCAAGAGACCCAGTACTTC. Residues: CASRLAGRTQETQYF.

This clonotype was seen repeatedly, ten times or more. The chain carries TRBV9 and TRBJ2-2; TRBD1 matches 7 bases. Looked up from germline, CDR1 is SGDLS and CDR2 is YYNGEE. This CDR3 is 16 amino acids long. V was pared by 0 bases and J by 3 bases, with 5 bases of the junction left unmatched. CDR3 in DNA: TGTGCCAGCAGCGTAGACGGGCAGGGGGACACCGGGGAGCTGTTTTTT. Translation: CASSVDGQGDTGELFF.

This clonotype was recorded at least ten times. The chain recombines TRBV10-3 with TRBJ2-5; 9 nucleotides agree with TRBD2. Trimming cost V 3 bases and J 0 bases; bases outside gene matches: 5. Looked up from germline, CDR1 is ENHRY and CDR2 is SYGVKD. The CDR3 runs 16 residues. CDR3 nucleotide sequence: TGTGCCATCAGTGACGGGTTAGCGGGGGACCAAGAGACCCAGTACTTC. Translating it yields CAISDGLAGDQETQYF.

This clonotype was counted a few times. The J gene is TRBJ2-2, the V gene TRBV2; D ambiguous. Germline V gene lookup returns CDR1 SNHLY and CDR2 FYNNEI. Trimming stripped 6 bases from V and 6 bases from J, with 5 bases between. The CDR3 is 11 amino acids. Written as DNA, the CDR3 is TGTGCCAGCAGATATTCCGGGGAGCTGTTTTTT. Protein product: CASRYSGELFF.

This clonotype was counted between two and nine times. This chain joins TRBV5-1 and TRBJ2-5; a possible D gene is TRBD1 (5 bases). CDR1 and CDR2 from the germline V gene are SGHRS and YFSETQ. This CDR3 region has 14 residues. Deletions cut 3 bases from V and 7 bases from J, with 16 bases between. Written as DNA, the CDR3 is TGCGCCAGCAGCTCTGGAGTGGGGCTTGTGACCCAGTACTTC. It encodes CASSSGVGLVTQYF.

The V and J genes are TRBV10-3 and TRBJ1-1; perhaps TRBD1 as D (5 bases). Germline values: CDR1 ENHRY, CDR2 SYGVKD. The CDR3 runs 15 residues. V was clipped by 6 bases and J by 1 base, with 15 bases between them. CDR3 amino acids: CAISGYRDGNTEAFF. CDR3 in DNA: TGTGCCATCAGCGGATACCGGGACGGGAACACTGAAGCTTTCTTT.

V usage is TRBV5-1 and J usage is TRBJ2-1, with 9 bases identical to TRBD2. The CDR3 runs 14 residues. V was pared by 7 bases and J by 4 bases, with 6 bases of the junction left unmatched. Looked up from germline, CDR1 is SGHRS and CDR2 is YFSETQ. The CDR3 region has the DNA TGCGCCAGCGCTCTAGCGGGGAATTACAATGAGCAGTTCTTC. It codes for CASALAGNYNEQFF.

This clonotype was seen many times. The chain couples TRBV30 to TRBJ2-1; 8 bases align to TRBD2. The J segment lost 4 bases and the V segment lost 2 bases, leaving 4 bases of the junction unmatched. Germline lookup yields CDR1 GTSNPN and CDR2 SVGIG (reference sequence). This CDR3 has 14 amino acids. The CDR3 bases are TGTGCCTGGAGTCGCGGGGGGACGTACAATGAGCAGTTCTTC. Its protein is CAWSRGGTYNEQFF.

This clonotype was picked up many times. V gene TRBV4-2 combines with J gene TRBJ2-4; the D is unclear. The germline V and J ends were trimmed by 1 base and 2 bases, with 6 bases remaining between them. Germline V gene data show CDR1 as LGHNA and CDR2 as YNFKEQ. The CDR3 has 14 amino acids. The CDR3 here is CASSQGASKNIQYF. The CDR3 region has the DNA TGTGCCAGCAGCCAAGGGGCGTCCAAAAACATTCAGTACTTC.

This clonotype came up once. The chain uses TRBV7-9 and TRBJ1-1; possibly TRBD1 for D (5 bases). Germline CDR1 and CDR2: SEHNR and FQNEAQ (reference sequence). V lost 7 bases, J lost 0 bases, and 12 bases lay in between. The CDR3 length is 14 residues. The CDR3 DNA reads as TGTGCCAGCAACGTTGCGGGGGTGAACACTGAAGCTTTCTTT. Amino acid sequence: CASNVAGVNTEAFF.

The chain is built from TRBV5-1 and TRBJ1-6, with 10 bases that match TRBD1. After removal of 5 bases from V and 6 bases from J, the junction contained 5 bases not matched to a gene. Per the germline V gene, CDR1 is SGHRS and CDR2 is YFSETQ. The CDR3 runs to 15 residues. In nucleotides, the CDR3 is TGCGCCAGCAGGGAGGACAGGGGGGTTAATTCACCCCTCCACTTT. This encodes CASREDRGVNSPLHF.

The chain carries TRBV3-1 and TRBJ2-1, with D maybe TRBD2 (5 bases). V was cut by 0 bases and J by 8 bases, with 17 bases left in between. Per the germline V gene, CDR1 is LGHDT and CDR2 is YNNKEL (reference sequence). This CDR3 contains 16 residues. Written as DNA, the CDR3 is TGTGCCAGCAGCCAAGATCTAGATGAGGGCACGGATGAGCAGTTCTTC. This encodes CASSQDLDEGTDEQFF.

This clonotype has just a few counts. The chain is built from TRBV29-1 and TRBJ2-7; 8 nucleotides agree with TRBD1. J lost 3 bases, V lost 5 bases, and 9 bases had no gene match. This CDR3 has 14 residues. The germline V gene encodes CDR1 SQVTM and CDR2 ANQGSEA. CDR3 in DNA: TGCAGCGTTCGCACAGGGGGATACCACTACGAGCAGTACTTC. Translated, it gives CSVRTGGYHYEQYF.

The V call is TRBV6-2 or TRBV6-3, the J call TRBJ2-3; 8 nucleotides match TRBD2. Germline-derived CDR1 and CDR2 are MNHEY and SVGEGT. V dropped 6 bases and J dropped 8; count of bases not matched to a gene: 19. CDR3 length: 17 amino acids. This chain's CDR3 is CASSRRRSGGLSGTQYF. The CDR3 DNA reads TGTGCCAGCAGCCGGAGGAGGAGCGGGGGCCTATCGGGTACGCAGTATTTT.

This clonotype has ten or more counts. The J gene is TRBJ1-1, the V gene TRBV20-1; D possibly corresponds to TRBD1 (6 bases). V was cut by 5 bases and J by 3 bases, with 16 bases left in between. The CDR3 contains 14 residues. Germline lookup yields CDR1 DFQATT and CDR2 SNEGSKA (reference sequence). CDR3 loop: CSAQGQRQYTEAFF. In DNA form, the CDR3 reads TGCAGTGCTCAAGGACAGCGACAGTACACTGAAGCTTTCTTT.